This T cell receptor (beta chain) was identified in a study of early T cells in non-severe SARS-CoV-2 infection. General study results and limits: Matching against VDJdb likely underestimated virus-specific expansions, favoring anti-spike CD8.

This clonotype was seen many times. Its specificity is unknown. TCRdb reanalysed the 5' RACE reads using MiXCR and keeps one entry per CDR3 protein. The data contain tens of thousands of distinct CDR3 sequences, over 9.5% of them singletons. The sequence came from an adult who was a healthcare worker with PCR-confirmed SARS-CoV-2 infection or an uninfected control (not recorded which). The source material was whole blood.

The CDR3 nucleotides read TGTGCCAGCAGCTCCAGGACTAGTCCCGAGACCCAGTACTTC. It yields the protein CASSSRTSPETQYF. The chain has TRBV7-8 and TRBJ2-5; 7 bases map to TRBD2. The CDR3 consists of 14 residues. J gave up 5 bases and V 4 bases, and 7 bases lay outside the gene matches. Germline CDR1 reads SGHVS; CDR2 reads FQNEAQ.